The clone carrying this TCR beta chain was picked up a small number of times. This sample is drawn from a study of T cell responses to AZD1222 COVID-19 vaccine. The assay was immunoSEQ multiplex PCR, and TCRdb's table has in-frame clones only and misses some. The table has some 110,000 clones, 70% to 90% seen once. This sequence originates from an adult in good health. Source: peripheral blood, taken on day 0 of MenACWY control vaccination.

CDR3 loop: CASTIYPLRYTF. Here the CDR3 DNA reads TGTGCCAGCACCATTTACCCTTTACGCTACACCTTC. V is TRBV7-9 and J is TRBJ1-2, with unresolved D. The length of the CDR3 is 12 residues. Germline-derived CDR1 and CDR2 are SEHNR and FQNEAQ (reference sequence). V was cut by 7 bases and J by 9 bases, with 15 bases left in between.